This TCR beta chain comes out of a study of a mutant IDH1 vaccine in newly diagnosed glioma. Overall study context: With temozolomide cycles, or 4-6 weeks after radiotherapy alone, vaccination was started. Of the patients given treatment, around 62% were male and 37.5% were female, and a mean age of around 38 years was recorded. Earlier treatment was radiotherapy, temozolomide, or both, with most getting both.

Comments on this clone: The antigen remains undetermined.

Time point noted: week 35, safety follow-up. The vaccine gave 300 ug of a 20-mer mutant IDH1 peptide subcutaneously per dose. General study results and limits: Of all patients, under 95% showed vaccine-induced immune responses.

Sequenced by immunoSEQ multiplex PCR; TCRdb stores in-frame clones only, minus some. The sample has over 40,000 clones; 80% to 90% are singletons. The germline V and J ends were trimmed by 4 bases and 1 base, with 9 bases remaining between them. CDR1 is SEHNR and CDR2 is FQNEAQ in the germline V gene (reference sequence). This CDR3 has 14 residues. Sequencing used PBMCs, obtained from a glioma patient whose treatment included an IDH1 peptide vaccine. The TCR originated in a man in his forties with glioma. The J gene is TRBJ2-3, the V gene TRBV7-9, with D uncertain. The CDR3 loop is CASSSWSGTDTQYF. Written as DNA, the CDR3 is TGTGCCAGCAGCTCCTGGTCGGGCACAGATACGCAGTATTTT.